These 14 T cell receptor beta chains were sequenced from one sample in a study of blood T cell repertoires in COVID-19. Repertoires were generated with immunoSEQ multiplex PCR, while TCRdb's copy carries only in-frame clones and drops some. The sample includes around 620,000 clones, around 90% seen only once; the top ten take over 0.2%. Specimen: peripheral blood. All receptors derive from a woman aged 18-35 years with acute or convalescent COVID-19.

DNA for the CDR3: TGTGCCAGCAGCCCCCTAACGCTAGCGGGGGGGCACGTCTATGAGCAGTTCTTC. Translated, it gives CASSPLTLAGGHVYEQFF. The chain is built from TRBV3-1 (or the pseudogene TRBV3-2) and TRBJ2-1, with 12 bases lining up with TRBD2. CDR1 is LGHDT, CDR2 YNNKEL, per germline (reference sequence). This CDR3 is 18 amino acids long. The junction had 15 bases not matched to a gene; V was cut back by 4 bases and J by 8 bases.

The rearrangement links TRBV18 to TRBJ1-3; 7 bases line up with TRBD1. CDR1 and CDR2 from the germline V gene are KGHSH and LQKENI. V lost 6 bases and J lost 4; bases outside the gene matches: 6. The CDR3 covers 14 residues. The CDR3 region is CASSRGTAGNTIYF. The DNA for the CDR3 is TGTGCCAGCTCCCGCGGGACAGCCGGAAACACCATATATTTT.

This clone was observed a single time. The chain uses TRBV27 and TRBJ1-2; D may be TRBD1 (6 bases). The germline V gene encodes CDR1 MNHEY and CDR2 SMNVEV (reference sequence). There are 13 residues in the CDR3. V was trimmed by 6 bases and J by 5 bases, leaving 13 bases between them. The CDR3 loop is CASRSQGRYGYTF. In DNA form, the CDR3 reads TGTGCCAGCAGATCGCAGGGGCGGTATGGCTACACCTTC.

The chain employs TRBV30 and TRBJ2-1, with 7 bases identical to TRBD2. V shed 3 bases, J shed 6 bases, and the junction held 17 bases outside the gene matches. The V gene's germline CDR1 is GTSNPN and CDR2 SVGIG (reference sequence). CDR3 length: 17 residues. CDR3 region: CAWSLPRGGDVTNEQFF. The DNA of the CDR3 is TGTGCCTGGAGCCTCCCGCGTGGGGGGGATGTGACCAATGAGCAGTTCTTC.

The CDR3 DNA reads as TGTGCCAGCAGCTCTGCAGGTACTTTTAATCAGCCCCAGCATTTT. This sequence encodes CASSSAGTFNQPQHF. The V and J genes are TRBV4-2 and TRBJ1-5; D remains unclear. Germline CDR1 is LGHNA and CDR2 is YNFKEQ. Trimming removed 5 bases from V and 4 bases from J, with 15 bases in between. The CDR3 extends over 15 amino acids.

The genes are TRBV18 and TRBJ2-5; 7 bases are shared with TRBD1. Germline CDR1 KGHSH, CDR2 LQKENI. Trimming removed 3 bases from V and 4 bases from J; junction bases left unmatched: 5. The CDR3 runs to 14 residues. CDR3 protein: CASSPDRARETQYF. The CDR3 nucleotides read TGTGCCAGCTCACCCGACAGGGCTCGAGAGACCCAGTACTTC.

The V gene is TRBV2, the J gene TRBJ1-5; tentative D call: TRBD1 (5 bases). Looked up from germline, CDR1 is SNHLY and CDR2 is FYNNEI. This CDR3 has 12 amino acids. Trimming took off 7 bases at V and 3 bases at J, with 7 bases between the two ends. In nucleotides, the CDR3 is TGTGCCAGCAAGGACAACAATCAGCCCCAGCATTTT. It translates to CASKDNNQPQHF.

The V gene is TRBV6-1, the J gene TRBJ2-7; the D gene is possibly TRBD1 (5 bases). V was clipped by 0 bases and J by 3 bases, with 15 bases between them. This CDR3 is built from 16 residues. From germline, CDR1 is MNHNS and CDR2 SASEGT. The CDR3 protein is CASSEALQGLIYEQYF. Written as DNA, the CDR3 is TGTGCCAGCAGTGAAGCGCTTCAGGGTCTTATCTACGAGCAGTACTTC.

This sequence joins TRBV11-3 and TRBJ2-1, with 7 bases identical to TRBD2. Germline V gives CDR1 SGHNT, CDR2 YENEEA. V shed 0 bases and J 9 bases; nucleotides not matched to a gene: 11. The CDR3 length is 16 residues. The CDR3 loop reads CASSLERARSGAEQFF. The CDR3 coding sequence is TGTGCCAGCAGCTTAGAGCGAGCCCGCAGCGGGGCTGAGCAGTTCTTC.

This clone was picked up one time. The CDR3 coding sequence is TGTGCCAGCAGTGAATTTTTGGCGGCGGGGTACTACACCGGGGAGCTGTTTTTT. This sequence encodes CASSEFLAAGYYTGELFF. The gene calls are TRBV2 and TRBJ2-2; D is possibly TRBD2 (6 bases). Germline lookup yields CDR1 SNHLY and CDR2 FYNNEI. The CDR3 runs 18 residues. The V and J ends lost 2 bases and 3 bases respectively, with 19 bases between them.

The chain recombines TRBV7-9 with TRBJ2-1, with 7 bases that match TRBD2. Germline V gene data show CDR1 as SEHNR and CDR2 as FQNEAQ (reference sequence). V gave up 5 bases and J gave up 5 bases; unmatched junction bases: 6. The CDR3 loop spans 14 amino acids. The CDR3 DNA reads TGTGCCAGCAGCCTGGGCGGGGGAAACAATGAGCAGTTCTTC. Amino acids: CASSLGGGNNEQFF.

This chain joins TRBV15 and TRBJ1-3; 10 bases agree with TRBD1. CDR1 is LNHNV, CDR2 YYDKDF, per germline (reference sequence). The ends lost 6 bases at V and 4 bases at J; junction bases unmatched: 9. CDR3 length equals 16 residues. This chain's CDR3 is CATSRQGATQGNTIYF. The CDR3 DNA sequence: TGTGCCACCAGTAGACAGGGGGCTACTCAAGGAAACACCATATATTTT.

The rearrangement uses TRBV4-2 and TRBJ2-3; D uncertain. This CDR3 is built from 13 residues. V lost 5 bases and J 4 bases, leaving 10 bases between the germline ends. In germline, CDR1 is LGHNA, CDR2 YNFKEQ. CDR3: CASSTYYADTQYF. The CDR3 bases are TGTGCCAGCAGCACCTATTACGCAGATACGCAGTATTTT.

J is TRBJ2-7 and V is TRBV12-3 or TRBV12-4; D is unresolved. The CDR3 extends over 13 amino acids. The V end was cut by 5 bases, the J end by 3 bases, with 11 bases between. CDR3 bases: TGTGCCAGCAGTACGACTTTTAACTACGAGCAGTACTTC. Its protein is CASSTTFNYEQYF.